These 21 T cell receptor beta chains came from one sample sequenced in a study of shared T cell receptors in the human thymus. The data were produced by immunoSEQ multiplex PCR, yet TCRdb's version contains in-frame clones alone and is incomplete. The sample holds hundreds of thousands of clones; approximately 85% are singletons and the top ten take about 0.011%. The sample also formed part of further work on human thymus T cells.

Sample: thymocytes. Every receptor here comes from a girl in the first two years of life with a congenital heart defect.

The rearrangement joins TRBV5-1 to TRBJ1-2; TRBD1 matches at 9 bases. Germline loops: CDR1 SGHRS, CDR2 YFSETQ. The J segment lost 9 bases and the V segment lost 3 bases, leaving 3 bases of the junction unmatched. CDR3 size: 12 residues. The CDR3 region has the DNA TGCGCCAGCAGCTCGGGACAGGGAAGCTACACCTTC. Amino acids: CASSSGQGSYTF.

The chain has TRBV7-8 and TRBJ1-2; 11 nucleotides match TRBD1. The V and J ends lost 4 bases and 1 base, in that order; junction bases with no gene match: 8. The CDR3 is 17 amino acids. Germline V gives CDR1 SGHVS, CDR2 FQNEAQ. The CDR3 DNA sequence: TGTGCCAGCAGCTGCGGGACAGGGGGGGAGGGTAACTATGGCTACACCTTC. Translation gives CASSCGTGGEGNYGYTF.

The chain employs TRBV6-5 and TRBJ2-3; D is unclear. The CDR3 contains 12 residues. With 5 bases removed from V and 2 bases from J, the gap between germline ends came to 5 bases. Germline-derived CDR1 and CDR2 are MNHEY and SVGAGI. The CDR3 DNA is TGTGCCAGCAGTGGGCACACAGATACGCAGTATTTT. Protein product: CASSGHTDTQYF.

This sequence joins TRBV29-1 and TRBJ2-5, with 7 bases that match TRBD2. V lost 5 bases to trimming and J lost 4 bases; unmatched junction nucleotides: 19. The germline V gene encodes CDR1 SQVTM and CDR2 ANQGSEA. The CDR3 loop spans 17 amino acids. The DNA for the CDR3 is TGCAGCGTTTACGGGCTTCGGGAAGGGAGGGAGGGAGAGACCCAGTACTTC. Translated: CSVYGLREGREGETQYF.

CDR3 sequence (DNA): TGTGCCAGCAGTTTATCGGGGCGGGACGACACCGGGGAGCTGTTTTTT. It translates to CASSLSGRDDTGELFF. The V call is TRBV6-5, the J call TRBJ2-2, with D perhaps TRBD2 (6 bases). Trimming took 4 bases from V and 3 from J, leaving 15 bases between them. The germline V gene has CDR1 MNHEY and CDR2 SVGAGI. The CDR3 totals 16 residues.

The CDR3 DNA reads TGCGCCAGCAGTCAGGGACAGGGTAGGGAAAGGCAGTACTTC. It yields the protein CASSQGQGRERQYF. This rearrangement joins TRBV5-1 to TRBJ2-7; 9 positions match TRBD1. The CDR3 covers 14 residues. Trimming removed 5 bases from V and 9 bases from J; junction bases left unmatched: 12. Germline loops: CDR1 SGHRS, CDR2 YFSETQ.

The genes are TRBV4-1 and TRBJ2-2, with D possibly being TRBD2 (7 bases). V was shortened by 1 base and J by 4 bases, with 13 bases between the two germline ends. From germline, CDR1 is MGHRA and CDR2 YSYEKL. The CDR3 sequence is 16 residues long. The CDR3 sequence: CASSQGGGVGTGELFF. The CDR3 DNA reads TGCGCCAGCAGCCAAGGAGGGGGGGTTGGCACCGGGGAGCTGTTTTTT.

This chain uses TRBV5-8 with TRBJ1-1; 7 bases line up with TRBD1. CDR1 and CDR2 from the germline V gene are SGHTS and YDEGEE. The CDR3 covers 18 residues. The ends lost 0 bases at V and 0 bases at J; junction bases unmatched: 11. The CDR3: CASSLDGQVHHLNTEAFF. The CDR3 DNA reads TGTGCCAGCAGCTTGGATGGACAGGTCCACCACTTGAACACTGAAGCTTTCTTT.

The CDR3 is CASSGHPGGVYNSPLHF. In DNA, the CDR3 is TGTGCCAGCAGCGGACACCCTGGGGGGGTCTATAATTCACCCCTCCACTTT. V usage is TRBV9 and J usage is TRBJ1-6; a weak D match, TRBD1 (5 bases). Trimming took off 3 bases at V and 3 bases at J, with 16 bases between the two ends. CDR1 SGDLS and CDR2 YYNGEE come from the germline V gene. This CDR3 spans 17 amino acids.

A remark on this clone: An end of the junction differs from the germline gene, which may be a read error. This rearrangement joins TRBV7-6 to TRBJ1-2; maybe TRBD1 (5 bases). CDR1 and CDR2 (germline): SGHVS, FNYEAQ. The CDR3 length is 15 residues. The CDR3 loop is CASSSGRGGDYDYTF. The CDR3, as DNA: TGTGCCAGCAGCTCGGGACGGGGAGGCGACTATGACTACACCTTC.

This clone has just one count. The chain couples TRBV9 to TRBJ1-1, with D uncertain. Trimming left V 0 bases short and J 2 bases short, with 14 bases between. The CDR3 is 16 residues long. Looked up from germline, CDR1 is SGDLS and CDR2 is YYNGEE. For the CDR3, the DNA is TGTGCCAGCAGCGTAGGAGCAGCCAGGTTAAACACTGAAGCTTTCTTT. Amino acids: CASSVGAARLNTEAFF.

The chain uses TRBV12-5 and TRBJ2-6; the D gene is possibly TRBD1 (6 bases). CDR3 length equals 21 residues. In germline, CDR1 is LGHNT, CDR2 FRNRAP. Trimming took 1 base from V and 3 from J, leaving 25 bases between them. This chain's CDR3 is CASGLAPPSGRGGSGANVLTF. The CDR3, as DNA: TGTGCTAGTGGTTTGGCTCCACCCAGCGGCAGGGGTGGTAGTGGGGCCAACGTCCTGACTTTC. The whole variable domain, filled in from reference TRBV12-5 and TRBJ2-6, reads DARVTQTPRHKVTEMGQEVTMRCQPILGHNTVFWYRQTMMQGLELLAYFRNRAPLDDSGMPKDRFSAEMPDATLATLKIQPSEPRDSAVYFCASGLAPPSGRGGSGANVLTFGAGSRLTVL.

This rearrangement joins TRBV7-2 to TRBJ1-2; possibly TRBD1 for D (6 bases). This CDR3 has 11 residues. The V and J ends lost 2 bases and 14 bases respectively, with 12 bases between them. CDR1 and CDR2 from the germline V gene are SGHTA and FQGNSA. CDR3 loop: CASSLPTGGTF. The CDR3 DNA reads as TGTGCCAGCAGCTTACCGACAGGTGGGACCTTC.

V gene TRBV9 combines with J gene TRBJ2-3; the D gene is possibly TRBD1 (6 bases). Trimming took off 2 bases at V and 2 bases at J, with 12 bases between the two ends. Germline CDR1 is SGDLS and CDR2 is YYNGEE. This CDR3 is built from 15 residues. CDR3 in amino acids: CASSVRGVNTDTQYF. Written as DNA, the CDR3 is TGTGCCAGCAGCGTCAGGGGCGTAAACACAGATACGCAGTATTTT.

The chain recombines TRBV5-1 with TRBJ2-7; 7 bases match TRBD2. The germline V gene has CDR1 SGHRS and CDR2 YFSETQ. J gave up 7 bases and V 4 bases, and 14 bases lay outside the gene matches. The CDR3 is 15 amino acids. In DNA form, the CDR3 reads TGCGCCAGCAGCCAACGAAGAGAGGGACTAAGGGAGCAGTACTTC. It codes for CASSQRREGLREQYF.

V usage is TRBV4-3 and J usage is TRBJ1-3; D call uncertain. V lost 0 bases and J lost 0, with 15 bases in between. The germline V gene encodes CDR1 LGHNA and CDR2 YSLEER. CDR3 size: 18 residues. CDR3 loop: CASSQDHPGEGSGNTIYF. In DNA form, the CDR3 reads TGCGCCAGCAGCCAAGATCATCCGGGAGAAGGCTCTGGAAACACCATATATTTT.

The chain's CDR3 is CASTTRLYNEQFF. In DNA, the CDR3 is TGTGCCAGCACTACACGACTCTACAATGAGCAGTTCTTC. The chain links TRBV27 to TRBJ2-1; D is ambiguous. Germline lookup yields CDR1 MNHEY and CDR2 SMNVEV (reference sequence). The CDR3 contains 13 residues. Trimming pared 7 bases from V and 3 bases from J, leaving 10 bases between.

This clone came up once. The chain has TRBV15 and TRBJ1-3, with a tentative D call TRBD1 (5 bases). CDR3 length: 15 amino acids. V shed 1 base and J shed 0 bases, with 7 bases lying between them. Germline CDR1 is LNHNV and CDR2 is YYDKDF (reference sequence). For the CDR3, the DNA is TGTGCCACCAGCAGAGTCGGGGGCTCTGGAAACACCATATATTTT. Translated, it gives CATSRVGGSGNTIYF.

The V call is TRBV6-1, the J call TRBJ1-2, with D unresolved. The CDR3 runs to 16 residues. CDR1 is MNHNS and CDR2 is SASEGT in the germline V gene. Trimming shortened V by 2 bases and J by 2 bases, and 15 bases separated the two germline ends. This CDR3 reads CASSEKWSHTNYGYTF. CDR3 coding DNA: TGTGCCAGCAGTGAAAAGTGGAGCCACACCAACTATGGCTACACCTTC.

The chain links TRBV4-3 to TRBJ1-4, with D perhaps matching TRBD1 (6 bases). CDR3 length: 18 amino acids. V was pared by 0 bases and J by 2 bases, with 16 bases between. Per germline, CDR1 LGHNA and CDR2 YSLEER. The CDR3 spells CASSQEDGTFRTNEKLFF. CDR3 in DNA: TGCGCCAGCAGCCAAGAAGACGGGACATTTCGGACTAATGAAAAACTGTTTTTT.

This chain connects TRBV7-8 to TRBJ2-7; D possibly corresponds to TRBD1 (5 bases). V was cut by 5 bases and J by 4 bases, with 12 bases left in between. CDR3 length equals 13 residues. Germline V gives CDR1 SGHVS, CDR2 FQNEAQ. The CDR3 DNA is TGTGCCAGCAGCCTAAGGGGTCGGTACGAGCAGTACTTC. It translates to CASSLRGRYEQYF.